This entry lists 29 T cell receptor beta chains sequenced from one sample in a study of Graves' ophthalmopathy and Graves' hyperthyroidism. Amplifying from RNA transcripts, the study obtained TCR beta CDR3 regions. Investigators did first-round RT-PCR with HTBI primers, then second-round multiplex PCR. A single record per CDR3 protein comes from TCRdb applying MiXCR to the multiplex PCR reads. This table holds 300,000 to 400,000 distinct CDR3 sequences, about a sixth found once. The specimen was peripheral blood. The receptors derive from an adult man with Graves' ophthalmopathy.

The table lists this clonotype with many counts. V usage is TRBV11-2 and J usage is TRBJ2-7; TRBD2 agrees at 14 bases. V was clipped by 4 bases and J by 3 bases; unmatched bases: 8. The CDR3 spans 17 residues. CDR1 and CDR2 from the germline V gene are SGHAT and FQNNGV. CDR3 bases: TGTGCCAGCAGCTCCACAGGACTAGCGGGAGGTCTCTACGAGCAGTACTTC. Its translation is CASSSTGLAGGLYEQYF.

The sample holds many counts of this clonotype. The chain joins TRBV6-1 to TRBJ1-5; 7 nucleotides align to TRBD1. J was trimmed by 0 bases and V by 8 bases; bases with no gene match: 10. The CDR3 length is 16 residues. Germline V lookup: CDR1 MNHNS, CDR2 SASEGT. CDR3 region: CASGTGVSYSNQPQHF. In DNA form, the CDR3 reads TGTGCCAGCGGAACAGGGGTGTCGTATAGCAATCAGCCCCAGCATTTT.

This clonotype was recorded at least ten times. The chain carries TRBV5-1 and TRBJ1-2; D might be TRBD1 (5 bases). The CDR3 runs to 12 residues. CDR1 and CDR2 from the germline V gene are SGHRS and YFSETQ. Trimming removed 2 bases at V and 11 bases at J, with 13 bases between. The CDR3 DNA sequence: TGCGCCAGCAGCTTTCGGGGGAGAATGTACACCTTC. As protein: CASSFRGRMYTF.

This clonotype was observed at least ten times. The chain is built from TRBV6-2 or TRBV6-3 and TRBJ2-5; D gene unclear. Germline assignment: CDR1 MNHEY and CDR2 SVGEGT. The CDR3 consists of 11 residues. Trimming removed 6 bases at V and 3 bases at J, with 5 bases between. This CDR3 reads CASSTEETQYF. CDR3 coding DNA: TGTGCCAGCAGCACGGAAGAGACCCAGTACTTC.

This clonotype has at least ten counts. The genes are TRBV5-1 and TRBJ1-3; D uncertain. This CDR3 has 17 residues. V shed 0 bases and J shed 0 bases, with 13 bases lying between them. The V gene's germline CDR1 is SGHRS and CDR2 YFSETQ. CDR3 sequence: CASSLEGAFYSGNTIYF. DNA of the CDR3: TGCGCCAGCAGCTTGGAAGGAGCTTTTTACTCTGGAAACACCATATATTTT.

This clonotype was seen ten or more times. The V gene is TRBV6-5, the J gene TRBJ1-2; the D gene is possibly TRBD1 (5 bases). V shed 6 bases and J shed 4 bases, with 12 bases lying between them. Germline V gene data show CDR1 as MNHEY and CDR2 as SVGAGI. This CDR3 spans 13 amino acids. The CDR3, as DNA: TGTGCCAGCAGACGGACAAAGGGCTATGGCTACACCTTC. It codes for CASRRTKGYGYTF.

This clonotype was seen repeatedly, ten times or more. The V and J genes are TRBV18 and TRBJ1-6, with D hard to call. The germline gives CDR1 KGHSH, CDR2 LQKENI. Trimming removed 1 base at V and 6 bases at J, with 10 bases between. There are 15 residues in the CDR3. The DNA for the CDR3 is TGTGCCAGCTCACCACAAGGCGCGTCTAATTCACCCCTCCACTTT. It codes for CASSPQGASNSPLHF.

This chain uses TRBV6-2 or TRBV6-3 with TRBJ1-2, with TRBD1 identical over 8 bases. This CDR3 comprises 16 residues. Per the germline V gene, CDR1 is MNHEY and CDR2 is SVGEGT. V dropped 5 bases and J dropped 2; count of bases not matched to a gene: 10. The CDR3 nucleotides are TGTGCCAGCAGTGCAGGACAGGGATTAGTAAACTATGGCTACACCTTC. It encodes CASSAGQGLVNYGYTF.

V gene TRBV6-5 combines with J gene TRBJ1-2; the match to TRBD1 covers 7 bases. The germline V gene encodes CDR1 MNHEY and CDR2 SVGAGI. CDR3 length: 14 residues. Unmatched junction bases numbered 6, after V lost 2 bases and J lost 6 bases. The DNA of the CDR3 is TGTGCCAGCAGTTACGGGACAGTCAATAATGGCTACACCTTC. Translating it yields CASSYGTVNNGYTF.

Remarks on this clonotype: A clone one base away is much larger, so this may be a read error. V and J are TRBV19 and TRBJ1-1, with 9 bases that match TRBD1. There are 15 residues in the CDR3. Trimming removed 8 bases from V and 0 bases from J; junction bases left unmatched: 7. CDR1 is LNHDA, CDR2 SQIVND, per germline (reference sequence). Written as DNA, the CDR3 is TGTGCCAGTGGTCGGGACAGGGTGGTGAACACTGAAGCTTTCTTT. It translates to CASGRDRVVNTEAFF.

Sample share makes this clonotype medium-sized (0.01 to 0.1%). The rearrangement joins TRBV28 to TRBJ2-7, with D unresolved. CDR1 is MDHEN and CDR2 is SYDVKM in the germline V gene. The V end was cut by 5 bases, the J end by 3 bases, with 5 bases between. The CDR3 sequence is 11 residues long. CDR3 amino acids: CASSLLYEQYF. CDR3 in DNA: TGTGCCAGCAGTCTACTCTACGAGCAGTACTTC.

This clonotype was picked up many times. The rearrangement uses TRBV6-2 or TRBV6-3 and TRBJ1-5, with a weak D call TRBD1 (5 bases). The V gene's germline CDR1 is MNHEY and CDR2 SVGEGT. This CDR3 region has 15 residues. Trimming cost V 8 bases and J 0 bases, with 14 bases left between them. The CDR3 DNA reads TGTGCCAGCGGTTGGGGGACGGATAGCAATCAGCCCCAGCATTTT. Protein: CASGWGTDSNQPQHF.

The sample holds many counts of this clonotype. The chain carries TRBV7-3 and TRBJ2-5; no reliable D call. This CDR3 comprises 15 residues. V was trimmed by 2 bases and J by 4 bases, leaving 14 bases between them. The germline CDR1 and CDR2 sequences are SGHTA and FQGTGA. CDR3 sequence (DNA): TGTGCCAGCAGCTTAGGCATCGGAACTCTAGAGACCCAGTACTTC. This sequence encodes CASSLGIGTLETQYF.

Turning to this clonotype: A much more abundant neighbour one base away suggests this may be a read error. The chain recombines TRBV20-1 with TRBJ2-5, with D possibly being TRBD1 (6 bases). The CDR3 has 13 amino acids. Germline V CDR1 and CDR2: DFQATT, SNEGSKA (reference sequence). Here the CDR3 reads CSSNRQARETLYF. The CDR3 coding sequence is TGCAGTTCCAATCGACAGGCTCGAGAGACCCTGTACTTC.

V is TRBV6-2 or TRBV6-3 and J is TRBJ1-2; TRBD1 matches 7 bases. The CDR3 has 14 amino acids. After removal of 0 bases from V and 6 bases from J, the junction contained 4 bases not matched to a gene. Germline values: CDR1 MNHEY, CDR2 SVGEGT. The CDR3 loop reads CASSYSRQGDGYTF. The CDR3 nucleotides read TGTGCCAGCAGTTACTCCCGACAGGGTGATGGCTACACCTTC.

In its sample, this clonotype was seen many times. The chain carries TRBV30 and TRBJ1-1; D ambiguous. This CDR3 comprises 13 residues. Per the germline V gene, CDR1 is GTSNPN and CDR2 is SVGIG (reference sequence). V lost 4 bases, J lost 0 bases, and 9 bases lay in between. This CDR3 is CAWTGNMNTEAFF. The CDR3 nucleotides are TGTGCCTGGACGGGGAATATGAACACTGAAGCTTTCTTT.

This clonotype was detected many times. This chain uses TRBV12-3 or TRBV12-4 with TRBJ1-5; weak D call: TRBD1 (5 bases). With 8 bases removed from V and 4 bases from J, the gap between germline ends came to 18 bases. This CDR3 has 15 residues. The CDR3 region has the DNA TGTGCCAGCCGCCCGGGGAGTGGGGGGAATCAGCCCCAGCATTTT. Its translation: CASRPGSGGNQPQHF.

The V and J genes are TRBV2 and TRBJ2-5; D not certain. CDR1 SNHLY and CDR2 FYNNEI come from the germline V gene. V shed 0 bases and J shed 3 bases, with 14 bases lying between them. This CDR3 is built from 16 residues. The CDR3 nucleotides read TGTGCCAGCAGTGAAGCTGTCTTGGGCCAGGAAGAGACCCAGTACTTC. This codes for CASSEAVLGQEETQYF.

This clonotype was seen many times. CDR3 in amino acids: CASSGGQGAYTEAFF. CDR3 coding DNA: TGTGCCAGCTCAGGAGGACAGGGGGCTTACACTGAAGCTTTCTTT. This chain joins TRBV18 and TRBJ1-1; 11 nucleotides match TRBD1. The CDR3 is 15 amino acids. Germline loops: CDR1 KGHSH, CDR2 LQKENI. Unmatched junction bases numbered 5, after V lost 5 bases and J lost 3 bases.

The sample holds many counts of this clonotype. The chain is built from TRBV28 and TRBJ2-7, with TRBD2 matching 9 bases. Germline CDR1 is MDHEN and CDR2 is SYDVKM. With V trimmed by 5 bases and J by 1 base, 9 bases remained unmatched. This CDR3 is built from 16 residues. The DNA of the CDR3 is TGTGCCAGCAGTCCCTACGGGGCGGGGGGGTCCTACGAGCAGTACTTC. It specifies CASSPYGAGGSYEQYF.

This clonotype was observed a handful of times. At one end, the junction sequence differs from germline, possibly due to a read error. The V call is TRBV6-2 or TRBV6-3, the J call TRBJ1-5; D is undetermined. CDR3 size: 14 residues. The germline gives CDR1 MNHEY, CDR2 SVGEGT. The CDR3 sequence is CASRLRGNNQPQPF. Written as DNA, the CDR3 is TGTGCCAGCAGACTACGGGGAAACAATCAGCCCCAGCCTTTT.

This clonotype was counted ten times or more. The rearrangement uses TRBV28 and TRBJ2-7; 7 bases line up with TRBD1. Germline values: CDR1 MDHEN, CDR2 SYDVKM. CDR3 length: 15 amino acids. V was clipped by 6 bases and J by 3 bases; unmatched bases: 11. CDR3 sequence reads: CASREQGQKNYEQYF. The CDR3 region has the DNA TGTGCCAGCAGAGAACAGGGACAGAAGAACTACGAGCAGTACTTC.

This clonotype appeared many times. Written as DNA, the CDR3 is TGTGCCAGCAGGCCAACAGGGGCGTTCTACACTGAAGCTTTCTTT. This encodes CASRPTGAFYTEAFF. V is TRBV2 and J is TRBJ1-1; 7 nucleotides match TRBD1. CDR3 size: 15 residues. J gave up 3 bases and V 6 bases, and 10 bases lay outside the gene matches. From germline, CDR1 is SNHLY and CDR2 FYNNEI.

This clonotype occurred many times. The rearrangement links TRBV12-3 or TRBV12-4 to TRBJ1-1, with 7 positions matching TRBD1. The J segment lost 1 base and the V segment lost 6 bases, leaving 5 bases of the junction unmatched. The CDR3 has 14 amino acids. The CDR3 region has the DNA TGTGCCAGCAGATACCGACAGGGGAACACTGAAGCTTTCTTT. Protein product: CASRYRQGNTEAFF.

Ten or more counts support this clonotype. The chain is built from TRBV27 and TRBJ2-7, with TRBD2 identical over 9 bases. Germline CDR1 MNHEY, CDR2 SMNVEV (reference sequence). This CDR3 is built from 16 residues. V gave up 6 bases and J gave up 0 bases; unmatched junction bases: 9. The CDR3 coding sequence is TGTGCCAGCAGCCCCTCCCGACTAGCGGTCTCCTACGAGCAGTACTTC. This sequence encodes CASSPSRLAVSYEQYF.

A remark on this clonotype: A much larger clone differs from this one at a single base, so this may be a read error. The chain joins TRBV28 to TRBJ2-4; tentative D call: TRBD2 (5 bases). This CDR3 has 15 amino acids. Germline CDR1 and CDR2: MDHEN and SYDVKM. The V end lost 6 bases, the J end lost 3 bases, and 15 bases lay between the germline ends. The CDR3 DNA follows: TGTGCCAGCAGCCGGATGCAGGAGGTCAAAAACATTCAGTACTTC. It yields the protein CASSRMQEVKNIQYF.

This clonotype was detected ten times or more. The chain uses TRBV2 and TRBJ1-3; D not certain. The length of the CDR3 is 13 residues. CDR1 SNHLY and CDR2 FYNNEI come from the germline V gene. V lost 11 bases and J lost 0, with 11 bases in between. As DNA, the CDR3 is TGTGCCTCAAAGTTCCCCTCTGGAAACACCATATATTTT. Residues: CASKFPSGNTIYF. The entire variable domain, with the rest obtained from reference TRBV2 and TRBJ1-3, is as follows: EPEVTQTPSHQVTQMGQEVILRCVPISNHLYFYWYRQILGQKVEFLVSFYNNEISEKSEIFDDQFSVERPDGSNFTLKIRSTKLEDSAMYFCASKFPSGNTIYFGEGSWLTVV.

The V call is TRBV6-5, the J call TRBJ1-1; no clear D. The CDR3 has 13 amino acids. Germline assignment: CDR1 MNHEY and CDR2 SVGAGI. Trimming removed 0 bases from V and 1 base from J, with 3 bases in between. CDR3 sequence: CASSYSTNTEAFF. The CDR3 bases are TGTGCCAGCAGTTACTCTACGAACACTGAAGCTTTCTTT.

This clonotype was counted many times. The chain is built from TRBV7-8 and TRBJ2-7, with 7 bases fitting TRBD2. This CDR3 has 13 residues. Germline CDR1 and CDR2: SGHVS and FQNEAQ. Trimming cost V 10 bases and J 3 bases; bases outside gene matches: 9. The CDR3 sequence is CATRDGGGYEQYF. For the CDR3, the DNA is TGTGCCACTCGGGACGGCGGGGGCTACGAGCAGTACTTC.